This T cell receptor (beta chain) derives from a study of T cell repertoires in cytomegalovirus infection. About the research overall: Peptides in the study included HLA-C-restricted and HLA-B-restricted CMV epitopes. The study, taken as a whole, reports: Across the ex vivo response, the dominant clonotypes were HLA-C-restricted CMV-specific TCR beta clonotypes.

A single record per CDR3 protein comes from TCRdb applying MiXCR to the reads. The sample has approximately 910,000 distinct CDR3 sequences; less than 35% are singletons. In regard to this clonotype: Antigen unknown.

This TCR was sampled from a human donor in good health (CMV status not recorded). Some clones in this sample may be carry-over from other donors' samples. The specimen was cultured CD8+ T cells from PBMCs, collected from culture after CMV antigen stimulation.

The CDR3 reads CASSHLLRANVLTF. CDR3 DNA: TGTGCCAGCAGCCATCTTTTAAGGGCCAACGTCCTGACTTTC. V and J are TRBV7-8 and TRBJ2-6; D gene unclear. Trimming pared 5 bases from V and 5 bases from J, leaving 10 bases between. Germline V gives CDR1 SGHVS, CDR2 FQNEAQ. CDR3 size: 14 residues.